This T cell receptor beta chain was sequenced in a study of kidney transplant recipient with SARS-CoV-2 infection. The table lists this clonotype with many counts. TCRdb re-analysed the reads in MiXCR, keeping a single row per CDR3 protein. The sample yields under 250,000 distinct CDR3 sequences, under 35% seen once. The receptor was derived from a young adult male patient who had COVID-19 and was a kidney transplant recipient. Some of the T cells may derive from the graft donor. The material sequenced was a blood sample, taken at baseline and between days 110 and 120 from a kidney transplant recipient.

The CDR3, as DNA: TGTGCCAGCAACCGTGGACTAGCGGGAGCGGATGAGCAGTTCTTC. Encoded protein: CASNRGLAGADEQFF. The chain has TRBV2 and TRBJ2-1; the match to TRBD2 covers 13 bases. With V trimmed by 7 bases and J by 8 bases, 8 bases remained unmatched. Germline assignment: CDR1 SNHLY and CDR2 FYNNEI. This CDR3 region has 15 residues.